These T cell receptor beta chains were read from a single sample in a study of shared clonotypes between healthy human individuals. Assay: immunoSEQ multiplex PCR; the TCRdb copy retains only in-frame clones and omits some. The table includes about 2.1 million clones, approximately 94% detected once. Sequenced input: naive CD8+ T cells from PBMCs. These receptors all come from a man aged 18 to 29 in good health. Some clones in this sample may be carry-over from other donors' samples. The CDR3 runs from the conserved cysteine through the conserved F or W. The D gene is left open where the match is weak. Only some rows state a clone size, as once, few, many or a class for expanded clones.

DNA	CDR3	J	V	size	D
TGTGCCAGCAGTTTAGGGGGAGGCACCTACGAGCAGTACTTC	CASSLGGGTYEQYF	TRBJ2-7	TRBV28	-	-
TGTGCCAGCAGTTTATCGGCAGGGGGTTTTTTTTCCTACGAGCAGTACTTC	CASSLSAGGFFSYEQYF	TRBJ2-7	TRBV28	-	TRBD1
TGTGCCAGCAGCTTAACCTCTCGGACAAAAGGGAACTATGGCTACACCTTC	CASSLTSRTKGNYGYTF	TRBJ1-2	TRBV7-9	once	-
TGTGCCAGCAGTTTACACCCAGGGGGCGCCTGGTACAATGAGCAGTTCTTC	CASSLHPGGAWYNEQFF	TRBJ2-1	TRBV27	-	TRBD1
TGTGCCAGCAGCACAGGGGGCGAGAGTGTGGAGCAGTACTTC	CASSTGGESVEQYF	TRBJ2-7	TRBV2	-	TRBD1
TGTGCCAGCAGTGATTTTCGGGCCAACGTCCTGACTTTC	CASSDFRANVLTF	TRBJ2-6	TRBV6-5	-	-
TGTGCCAGTACCCGGATCCCCGCGAACAGGGGGGATGGCTACACCTTC	CASTRIPANRGDGYTF	TRBJ1-2	TRBV4-2	-	TRBD1
TGTGCCAGCAGCGGGGACAGGGCCGAGCAGTACTTC	CASSGDRAEQYF	TRBJ2-7	TRBV7-9	-	TRBD1
TGTGCCAGCAGCGTAGACAGGCGGAACACTGAAGCTTTCTTT	CASSVDRRNTEAFF	TRBJ1-1	TRBV9	-	-
TGTGCCAGCAGCGCAGCCGGGACATACGCACACGAGCAGTACTTC	CASSAAGTYAHEQYF	TRBJ2-7	TRBV9	-	-
TGTGCCAGTCACCGGGACAGGGAAGGGGCAGATACGCAGTATTTT	CASHRDREGADTQYF	TRBJ2-3	TRBV19	-	TRBD1
TGTGCCAGCAGTCCCCGGAGTCCTGTGACCCAGTACTTC	CASSPRSPVTQYF	TRBJ2-5	TRBV28	-	-
TGTGCCAGCAGTTCGAACACTGAAGCTTTCTTT	CASSSNTEAFF	TRBJ1-1	TRBV28	few	-
TGTGCCTGGAGGGGCTTAAAACTTACCGGGACCCCCACAGATACGCAGTATTTT	CAWRGLKLTGTPTDTQYF	TRBJ2-3	TRBV30	-	-
TGTGCCAGCAGCGTAGGCATAAAGGCTTCTGGAAACACCATATATTTT	CASSVGIKASGNTIYF	TRBJ1-3	TRBV9	-	-
TGTGCCAGCAGCTCCCTAAAGGACACGTTGAACTATGGCTACACCTTC	CASSSLKDTLNYGYTF	TRBJ1-2	TRBV7-9	-	-
TGTGCCAGCCATACAGGGGTAGGGAGCAATCAGCCCCAGCATTTT	CASHTGVGSNQPQHF	TRBJ1-5	TRBV28	-	TRBD1
TGTGCCAGCAGCTTGTGGGACAGGGACCCGGATACCGGGGAGCTGTTTTTT	CASSLWDRDPDTGELFF	TRBJ2-2	TRBV7-6	once	TRBD1
TGTGCCAGCAGTTACCCTTCGAGCTCCTACAATGAGCAGTTCTTC	CASSYPSSSYNEQFF	TRBJ2-1	TRBV7-9	-	-
TGCGCCAGCAGCCAAGAAACGATAGCCAAAAACATTCAGTACTTC	CASSQETIAKNIQYF	TRBJ2-4	TRBV4-1	-	-
TGTGCCAGCAGCTTGGGGGACTCCCTCTACGAGCAGTACTTC	CASSLGDSLYEQYF	TRBJ2-7	TRBV5-5	-	-
TGTGCCAGCAGTGAGGGACAGGGCGGTACTACTTGGAAACTGTTTTTT	CASSEGQGGTTWKLFF	TRBJ1-4	TRBV27	-	TRBD1
TGTGCCAGCAGTAATCGACTAGCGGGAGTTCCTTACAATGAGCAGTTCTTC	CASSNRLAGVPYNEQFF	TRBJ2-1	TRBV28	-	TRBD2
TGTGCCAGCAGTTTACCGGAAACAGCGGGAAACACCATATATTTT	CASSLPETAGNTIYF	TRBJ1-3	TRBV28	-	-
TGCGCCAGCGGGAGCAACAGGGACCTCTCCTACAATGAGCAGTTCTTC	CASGSNRDLSYNEQFF	TRBJ2-1	TRBV10-2	-	-
TGTGCCAGCAGCGTATCGGGACTAGCGGGCGGATTGCATGAGCAGTTCTTC	CASSVSGLAGGLHEQFF	TRBJ2-1	TRBV9	-	TRBD2
TGTGCCAGCAGTTGGGGGACTAGCGGAACTTGGACGGAGCTGTTTTTT	CASSWGTSGTWTELFF	TRBJ2-2	TRBV6-5	-	TRBD2
TGTGCCATCAGTGAGCTCCCCAGAGGAACTTTGGGAAACACCATATATTTT	CAISELPRGTLGNTIYF	TRBJ1-3	TRBV10-3	-	-
TGTGCCAGCAGCTCGGGACAGCGGGAAGTCCTGACTTTC	CASSSGQREVLTF	TRBJ2-6	TRBV13	-	-
TGTGCCAGCAGCGGGCGGGCCAATCGCTACGAGCAGTACTTC	CASSGRANRYEQYF	TRBJ2-7	TRBV11-2	-	-
TGTGCCAGCAGTACGCTCCGGACTAGCGGGAGCTACGAGCAGTACTTC	CASSTLRTSGSYEQYF	TRBJ2-7	TRBV27	-	TRBD2
TGTGCCAGCAGCTTAGGTCCTCACGAGCAGTACTTC	CASSLGPHEQYF	TRBJ2-7	TRBV13	-	-
TGTGCCAGCAGCCAAGATATTGTTTATGCGGGAGACACAGATACGCAGTATTTT	CASSQDIVYAGDTDTQYF	TRBJ2-3	TRBV4-2	-	TRBD2
TGTGCCAGCAGCTTAGCGTTAGGAGCTTCCAGATATGGCTACACCTTC	CASSLALGASRYGYTF	TRBJ1-2	TRBV7-9	-	-
TGTGCCAGCAGCTTGGTTAGGGTGCCTTTAATGAACACTGAAGCTTTCTTT	CASSLVRVPLMNTEAFF	TRBJ1-1	TRBV5-6	-	-
TGTGCCAGCAGCTTATGGACAGAGAATCAGCCCCAGCATTTT	CASSLWTENQPQHF	TRBJ1-5	TRBV5-8	-	-
TGCAGCGTTGACACTTTTCCGGGACTGTTGAACACTGAAGCTTTCTTT	CSVDTFPGLLNTEAFF	TRBJ1-1	TRBV29-1	-	-
TGTGCCAGCAGCGATGGGACTAGCGTCACCTACGAGCAGTACTTC	CASSDGTSVTYEQYF	TRBJ2-7	TRBV7-8	-	TRBD2
TGTGCCAGCAGCTTATACGGGGACCATGAAAAACTGTTTTTT	CASSLYGDHEKLFF	TRBJ1-4	TRBV11-2	-	-